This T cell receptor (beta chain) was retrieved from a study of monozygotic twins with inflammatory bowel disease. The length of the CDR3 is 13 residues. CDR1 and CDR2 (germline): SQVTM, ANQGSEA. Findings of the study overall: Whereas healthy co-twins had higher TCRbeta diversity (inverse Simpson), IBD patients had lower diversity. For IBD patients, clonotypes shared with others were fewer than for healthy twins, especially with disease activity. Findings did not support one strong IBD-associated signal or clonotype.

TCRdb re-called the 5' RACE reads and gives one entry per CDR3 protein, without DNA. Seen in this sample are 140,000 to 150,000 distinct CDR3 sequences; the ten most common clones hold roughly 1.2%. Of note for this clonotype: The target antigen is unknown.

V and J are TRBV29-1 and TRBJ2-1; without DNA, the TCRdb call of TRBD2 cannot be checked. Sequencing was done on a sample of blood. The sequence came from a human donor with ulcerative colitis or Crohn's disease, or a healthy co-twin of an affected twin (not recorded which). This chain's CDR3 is CSVETSGYNEQFF.